This T cell receptor (beta chain) was observed in a study of T cells in Graves' hyperthyroidism and ophthalmopathy. As to this clonotype: Its antigen is still unknown.

CDR1 is SGDLS and CDR2 is YYNGEE in the germline V gene. CDR3 length: 14 amino acids. With 5 bases removed from V and 6 bases from J, the gap between germline ends came to 14 bases. Amplified TCR beta CDR3 regions came from RNA transcripts. First-round RT-PCR with HTBI primers amplified the TCR CDR3 region. TCRdb reanalysed the multiplex PCR reads using MiXCR and keeps one entry per CDR3 protein. Of roughly 800,000 distinct CDR3 sequences in the sample, 35% to 45% are singletons; the top ten hold around 9.3%. Overall study results and limits: In the blood, most expanded thyroid clonotypes above 0.001 appeared as well.

The TCR sequence derives from a man in his late teens or twenties with Graves' hyperthyroidism. The sequenced material came from blood. The J gene is TRBJ2-2, the V gene TRBV9; D is uncertain. In DNA form, the CDR3 reads TGTGCCAGCAGTTTAATGAGCCCATCCGGGGAGCTGTTTTTT. This encodes CASSLMSPSGELFF.